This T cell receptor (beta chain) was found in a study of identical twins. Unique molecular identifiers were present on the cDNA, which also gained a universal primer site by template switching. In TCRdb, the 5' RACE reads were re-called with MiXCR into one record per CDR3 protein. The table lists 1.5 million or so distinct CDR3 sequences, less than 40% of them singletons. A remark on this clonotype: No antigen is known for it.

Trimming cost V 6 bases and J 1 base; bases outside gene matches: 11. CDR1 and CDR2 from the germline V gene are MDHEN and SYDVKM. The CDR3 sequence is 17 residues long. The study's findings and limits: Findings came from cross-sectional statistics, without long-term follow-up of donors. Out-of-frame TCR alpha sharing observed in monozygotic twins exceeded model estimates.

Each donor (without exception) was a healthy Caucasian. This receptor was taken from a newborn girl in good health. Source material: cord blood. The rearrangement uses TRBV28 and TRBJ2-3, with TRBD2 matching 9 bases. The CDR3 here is CASRRDRRTSGTDTQYF. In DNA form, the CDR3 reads TGTGCCAGCAGACGGGACAGAAGGACTAGCGGCACAGATACGCAGTATTTT.